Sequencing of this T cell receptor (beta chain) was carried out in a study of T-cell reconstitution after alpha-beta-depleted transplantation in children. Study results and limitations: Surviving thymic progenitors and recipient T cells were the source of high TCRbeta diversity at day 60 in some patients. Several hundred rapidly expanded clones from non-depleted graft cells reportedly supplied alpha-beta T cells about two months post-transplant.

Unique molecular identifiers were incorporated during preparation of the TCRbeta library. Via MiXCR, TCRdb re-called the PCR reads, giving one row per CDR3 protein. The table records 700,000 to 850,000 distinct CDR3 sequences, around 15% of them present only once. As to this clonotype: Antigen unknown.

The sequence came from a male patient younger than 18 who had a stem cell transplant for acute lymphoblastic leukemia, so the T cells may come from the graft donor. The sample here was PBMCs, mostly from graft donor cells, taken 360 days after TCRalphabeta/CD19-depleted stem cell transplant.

The CDR3 loop reads CASSQDAAASSYEQYF. The CDR3 bases are TGCGCCAGCAGCCAAGATGCTGCGGCTAGCTCCTACGAGCAGTACTTC. V and J are TRBV4-1 and TRBJ2-7; D call uncertain. V lost 0 bases, J lost 0 bases, and 12 bases lay in between. The CDR3 loop spans 16 amino acids. CDR1 MGHRA and CDR2 YSYEKL come from the germline V gene.